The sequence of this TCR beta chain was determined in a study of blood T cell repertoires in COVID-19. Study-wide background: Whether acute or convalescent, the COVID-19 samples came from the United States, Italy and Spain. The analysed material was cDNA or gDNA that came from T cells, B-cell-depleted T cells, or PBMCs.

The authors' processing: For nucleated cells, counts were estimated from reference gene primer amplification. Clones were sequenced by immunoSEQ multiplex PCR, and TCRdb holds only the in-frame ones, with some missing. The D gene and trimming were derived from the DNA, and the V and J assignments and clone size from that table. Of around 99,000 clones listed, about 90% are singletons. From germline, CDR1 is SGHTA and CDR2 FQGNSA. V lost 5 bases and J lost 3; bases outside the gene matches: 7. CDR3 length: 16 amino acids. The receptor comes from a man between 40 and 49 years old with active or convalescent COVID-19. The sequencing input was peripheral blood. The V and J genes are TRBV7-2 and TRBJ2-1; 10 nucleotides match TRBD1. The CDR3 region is CASSPMGTGVYNEQFF. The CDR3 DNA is TGTGCCAGCAGCCCTATGGGGACAGGGGTCTACAATGAGCAGTTCTTC.